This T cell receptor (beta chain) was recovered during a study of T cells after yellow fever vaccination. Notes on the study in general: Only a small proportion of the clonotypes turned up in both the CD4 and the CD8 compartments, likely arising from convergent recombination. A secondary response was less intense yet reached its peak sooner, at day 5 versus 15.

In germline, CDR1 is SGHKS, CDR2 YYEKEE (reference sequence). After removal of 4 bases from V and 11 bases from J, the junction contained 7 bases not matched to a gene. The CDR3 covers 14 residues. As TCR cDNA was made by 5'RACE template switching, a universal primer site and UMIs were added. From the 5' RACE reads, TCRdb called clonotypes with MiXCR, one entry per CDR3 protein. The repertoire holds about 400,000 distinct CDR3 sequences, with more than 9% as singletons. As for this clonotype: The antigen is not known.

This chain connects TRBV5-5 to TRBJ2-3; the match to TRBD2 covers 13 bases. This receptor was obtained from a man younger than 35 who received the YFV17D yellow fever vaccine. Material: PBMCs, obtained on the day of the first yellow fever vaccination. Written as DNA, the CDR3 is TGTGCCAGCAGCGAACTAGCGGGGGGGTTAAAGCAGTATTTT. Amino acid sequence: CASSELAGGLKQYF.